One and the same sample provided the 27 T cell receptor beta chains below, sequenced in a study of T cell responses to AZD1222 COVID-19 vaccine. The protocol was immunoSEQ multiplex PCR, while the TCRdb copy is restricted to in-frame clones and leaves out a portion. The table lists 130,000 to 150,000 clones, over 85% of them singletons. Source: peripheral blood, taken 28 days after the second AZD1222 dose. The receptors come from an adult who received the AZD1222 COVID-19 vaccine.

The chain carries TRBV12-3 or TRBV12-4 and TRBJ1-4; D gene unclear. V gave up 3 bases and J gave up 7 bases, with 9 bases separating them. The CDR3 is 13 amino acids. CDR3 residues: CASSFIGSEKLFF. In DNA, the CDR3 is TGTGCCAGCAGTTTTATAGGGAGTGAAAAACTGTTTTTT.

The chain couples TRBV30 to TRBJ2-2; perhaps TRBD2 as D (6 bases). Trimming removed 2 bases at V and 3 bases at J, with 7 bases between. Germline values: CDR1 GTSNPN, CDR2 SVGIG (reference sequence). The length of the CDR3 is 13 residues. CDR3 sequence: CAWSRGYTGELFF. DNA of the CDR3: TGTGCCTGGAGTCGGGGGTACACCGGGGAGCTGTTTTTT.

This clone was recorded only once. The rearrangement links TRBV24-1 to TRBJ2-1; 10 nucleotides match TRBD2. The CDR3 contains 15 residues. Trimming cost V 3 bases and J 8 bases; bases outside gene matches: 6. The germline gives CDR1 KGHDR, CDR2 SFDVKD. CDR3: CATSDPSGSRYEQFF. The CDR3 nucleotides are TGTGCCACCAGTGATCCTAGCGGGAGTAGGTATGAGCAGTTCTTC.

This chain connects TRBV29-1 to TRBJ2-1, with 13 bases matching TRBD2. Germline V gene data show CDR1 as SQVTM and CDR2 as ANQGSEA. J was trimmed by 3 bases and V by 6 bases; bases with no gene match: 2. This CDR3 contains 14 residues. The CDR3 DNA reads TGCAGCGTCCGGACTAGCGGGAGCTACAATGAGCAGTTCTTC. Amino acid sequence: CSVRTSGSYNEQFF.

V usage is TRBV29-1 and J usage is TRBJ1-1; a weak D match, TRBD1 (5 bases). Germline V gives CDR1 SQVTM, CDR2 ANQGSEA. Trimming shortened V by 3 bases and J by 3 bases, and 8 bases separated the two germline ends. The CDR3 is made up of 12 amino acids. The CDR3 loop reads CSVDGGYTEAFF. Written as DNA, the CDR3 is TGCAGCGTTGATGGGGGATACACTGAAGCTTTCTTT.

This chain joins TRBV5-6 and TRBJ1-1; TRBD1 is a possible D gene (6 bases). CDR1 is SGHDT and CDR2 is YYEEEE in the germline V gene. V was pared by 1 base and J by 0 bases, with 10 bases between. CDR3 length equals 15 residues. Written as DNA, the CDR3 is TGTGCCAGCAGCTTGCTCGGACAGCTGAACACTGAAGCTTTCTTT. Translating it yields CASSLLGQLNTEAFF.

This sequence joins TRBV28 and TRBJ2-1, with a possible D match to TRBD2 (6 bases). Trimming pared 2 bases from V and 6 bases from J, leaving 8 bases between. The CDR3 runs to 13 residues. Germline V gene data show CDR1 as MDHEN and CDR2 as SYDVKM. The CDR3 loop is CASSLREFNEQFF. The CDR3 DNA reads as TGTGCCAGCAGTTTACGGGAGTTCAATGAGCAGTTCTTC.

The V gene is TRBV29-1, the J gene TRBJ1-2; TRBD1 agrees at 7 bases. The V gene end was trimmed by 0 bases and the J gene end by 3 bases; junction bases not matched to a gene: 4. The germline gives CDR1 SQVTM, CDR2 ANQGSEA. This CDR3 is built from 14 residues. CDR3 sequence (DNA): TGCAGCGTTGAAGAGGGGACAGTCGACTATGGCTACACCTTC. The encoded protein is CSVEEGTVDYGYTF. The full variable domain, rest sourced from reference TRBV29-1 and TRBJ1-2, is SAVISQKPSRDICQRGTSLTIQCQVDSQVTMMFWYRQQPGQSLTLIATANQGSEATYESGFVIDKFPISRPNLTFSTLTVSNMSPEDSSIYLCSVEEGTVDYGYTFGSGTRLTVV.

This chain connects TRBV29-1 to TRBJ2-5; 13 bases agree with TRBD2. The CDR3 runs 15 residues. Germline CDR1 reads SQVTM; CDR2 reads ANQGSEA. Trimming took 4 bases from V and 5 from J; bases not matched to a gene: 7. CDR3 sequence: CSVGTSGRPRETQYF. The CDR3, as DNA: TGCAGCGTTGGGACTAGCGGGAGACCAAGGGAGACCCAGTACTTC.

V gene TRBV7-9 combines with J gene TRBJ2-1; D possibly matches TRBD1 or TRBD2 (6 bases each). The CDR3 runs to 14 residues. V was trimmed by 2 bases and J by 7 bases, leaving 12 bases between them. Looked up from germline, CDR1 is SEHNR and CDR2 is FQNEAQ (reference sequence). The CDR3 nucleotides are TGTGCCAGCAGCTTACCGGGGGCCGGTAATGAGCAGTTCTTC. This gives the protein CASSLPGAGNEQFF.

The chain joins TRBV30 to TRBJ1-5; maybe TRBD1 (5 bases). This CDR3 is built from 14 residues. Germline V gene lookup returns CDR1 GTSNPN and CDR2 SVGIG (reference sequence). V was cut by 1 base and J by 3 bases, with 10 bases left in between. CDR3 loop: CAWSGEGLNQPQHF. The CDR3, as DNA: TGTGCCTGGAGTGGAGAGGGGCTCAATCAGCCCCAGCATTTT.

CDR3 amino acids: CAWMGQGTGELFF. The CDR3 DNA reads TGTGCCTGGATGGGACAGGGCACCGGGGAGCTGTTTTTT. The genes are TRBV30 and TRBJ2-2; 9 bases are shared with TRBD1. CDR3 size: 13 residues. Losses at the gene ends were 4 bases for V and 4 bases for J; bases not matched to a gene: 1. Germline-derived CDR1 and CDR2 are GTSNPN and SVGIG (reference sequence).

DNA for the CDR3: TGTGCCAGCAGAGATGCAGGAGGGAGAGGTTTCGAGCAGTACTTC. It yields the protein CASRDAGGRGFEQYF. This chain connects TRBV6-5 to TRBJ2-7; a possible D gene is TRBD2 (6 bases). Trimming left V 6 bases short and J 6 bases short, with 21 bases between. This CDR3 has 15 amino acids. Germline CDR1 MNHEY, CDR2 SVGAGI.

The gene calls are TRBV24-1 and TRBJ2-3; TRBD2 matches at 11 bases. Germline trimming cut 2 bases from V and 4 bases from J; bases unmatched to any gene: 7. Germline CDR1 KGHDR, CDR2 SFDVKD. The CDR3 has 17 residues. CDR3 coding DNA: TGTGCCACCAGTGATTCTCTGGGACTAGCGGACGCAGATACGCAGTATTTT. Translation: CATSDSLGLADADTQYF.

The table lists this clone with a few counts. This chain connects TRBV6-2 or TRBV6-3 to TRBJ1-1; D is unresolved. V was cut by 2 bases and J by 4 bases, with 11 bases left in between. Germline V gene lookup returns CDR1 MNHEY and CDR2 SVGEGT. This CDR3 contains 14 residues. This chain's CDR3 is CASSYQEEGTEAFF. The DNA of the CDR3 is TGTGCCAGCAGTTACCAAGAGGAGGGCACTGAAGCTTTCTTT.

The rearrangement joins TRBV30 to TRBJ1-1, with unresolved D. Germline V gene lookup returns CDR1 GTSNPN and CDR2 SVGIG (reference sequence). V lost 1 base, J lost 5 bases, and 11 bases lay in between. The CDR3 has 13 amino acids. The CDR3 is CAWSANGETEAFF. The CDR3 nucleotides read TGTGCCTGGAGTGCTAATGGGGAAACTGAAGCTTTCTTT. Based on the CDR3 plus reference TRBV30 and TRBJ1-1, the full variable domain is SQTIHQWPATLVQPVGSPLSLECTVEGTSNPNLYWYRQAAGRGLQLLFYSVGIGQISSEVPQNLSASRPQDRQFILSSKKLLLSDSGFYLCAWSANGETEAFFGQGTRLTVV.

The chain joins TRBV29-1 to TRBJ1-2, with D unclear. The CDR3 is 12 amino acids. The germline V gene has CDR1 SQVTM and CDR2 ANQGSEA. Trimming removed 3 bases at V and 1 base at J, with 6 bases between. The CDR3 loop reads CSVDRGNYGYTF. The DNA for the CDR3 is TGCAGCGTTGATCGGGGTAACTATGGCTACACCTTC.

This clone occurred once. The chain is built from TRBV19 and TRBJ1-5; D is undetermined. V was trimmed by 7 bases and J by 2 bases, leaving 15 bases between them. The CDR3 totals 15 residues. The germline V gene has CDR1 LNHDA and CDR2 SQIVND (reference sequence). CDR3 sequence: CASTIMGMGNQPQHF. The CDR3, as DNA: TGTGCCAGTACAATTATGGGCATGGGCAATCAGCCCCAGCATTTT.

The rearrangement links TRBV9 to TRBJ1-1, with D perhaps TRBD1 (5 bases). Germline CDR1 is SGDLS and CDR2 is YYNGEE. This CDR3 spans 17 amino acids. Trimming removed 4 bases from V and 2 bases from J, with 21 bases in between. The CDR3 protein is CASSPRAETVLNTEAFF. The DNA of the CDR3 is TGTGCCAGCAGCCCCCGCGCGGAGACAGTCCTTAACACTGAAGCTTTCTTT.

This rearrangement joins TRBV4-1 to TRBJ1-1, with D possibly being TRBD1 (5 bases). The V and J ends lost 4 bases and 5 bases respectively, with 17 bases between them. The germline V gene has CDR1 MGHRA and CDR2 YSYEKL. The CDR3 covers 15 residues. The CDR3 reads CASSPLLQGKTEAFF. The CDR3 DNA follows: TGCGCCAGCAGCCCATTGCTCCAGGGTAAGACTGAAGCTTTCTTT.

The chain carries TRBV7-9 and TRBJ2-5, with 7 positions matching TRBD1. Germline assignment: CDR1 SEHNR and CDR2 FQNEAQ (reference sequence). The CDR3 totals 15 residues. After removal of 3 bases from V and 2 bases from J, the junction contained 6 bases not matched to a gene. The DNA of the CDR3 is TGTGCCAGCAGCTTGTTGGGGACAGAGCAAGAGACCCAGTACTTC. Amino acid sequence: CASSLLGTEQETQYF.

The chain has TRBV6-5 and TRBJ2-3; TRBD2 is a possible D gene (5 bases). V was shortened by 7 bases and J by 0 bases, with 11 bases between the two germline ends. Per germline, CDR1 MNHEY and CDR2 SVGAGI. CDR3 length equals 14 residues. CDR3 in amino acids: CASTRGFSTDTQYF. Written as DNA, the CDR3 is TGTGCCAGCACCCGGGGATTTAGCACAGATACGCAGTATTTT.

This clone has only one observation. The chain uses TRBV5-6 and TRBJ1-2; TRBD1 matches 7 bases. The germline gives CDR1 SGHDT, CDR2 YYEEEE. CDR3 length: 15 residues. The trim removed 0 bases at V and 0 bases at J, leaving 2 bases unmatched. Here the CDR3 reads CASSLEGQSNYGYTF. For the CDR3, the DNA is TGTGCCAGCAGCTTGGAGGGACAGTCTAACTATGGCTACACCTTC. The complete variable domain, with remaining parts taken from reference TRBV5-6 and TRBJ1-2, reads DAGVTQSPTHLIKTRGQQVTLRCSPKSGHDTVSWYQQALGQGPQFIFQYYEEEERQRGNFPDRFSGHQFPNYSSELNVNALLLGDSALYLCASSLEGQSNYGYTFGSGTRLTVV.

The genes are TRBV24-1 and TRBJ2-1; D not certain. CDR3 size: 14 residues. Trimming shortened V by 5 bases and J by 6 bases, and 13 bases separated the two germline ends. In germline, CDR1 is KGHDR, CDR2 SFDVKD. CDR3 nucleotides: TGTGCCACCAGTGGTCGGCGTTGGGGCAATGAGCAGTTCTTC. It encodes CATSGRRWGNEQFF.

The chain has TRBV5-4 and TRBJ1-6; no firm D call. This CDR3 has 14 amino acids. Germline CDR1 is SGHNT and CDR2 is YYREEE (reference sequence). Trimming shortened V by 0 bases and J by 8 bases, and 9 bases separated the two germline ends. CDR3 sequence: CASSLVGVDSPLHF. CDR3 DNA sequence: TGTGCCAGCAGCTTGGTTGGGGTCGATTCACCCCTCCACTTT.

The chain is built from TRBV9 and TRBJ1-4; D remains unclear. Germline lookup yields CDR1 SGDLS and CDR2 YYNGEE. Trimming cost V 1 base and J 3 bases, with 10 bases left between them. CDR3 length: 15 residues. CDR3 region: CASSVNPDPNEKLFF. CDR3 nucleotides: TGTGCCAGCAGCGTAAACCCGGACCCTAATGAAAAACTGTTTTTT. Combining the CDR3 with reference TRBV9 and TRBJ1-4 gives the whole variable domain DSGVTQTPKHLITATGQRVTLRCSPRSGDLSVYWYQQSLDQGLQFLIQYYNGEERAKGNILERFSAQQFPDLHSELNLSSLELGDSALYFCASSVNPDPNEKLFFGSGTQLSVL.

The chain uses TRBV4-3 and TRBJ2-1, with 7 bases aligning to TRBD2. The ends lost 0 bases at V and 0 bases at J; junction bases unmatched: 8. The CDR3 runs to 18 residues. CDR1 LGHNA and CDR2 YSLEER come from the germline V gene. DNA of the CDR3: TGCGCCAGCAGCCAAGATTACCTAGCGGTAAGCTCCTACAATGAGCAGTTCTTC. It specifies CASSQDYLAVSSYNEQFF.